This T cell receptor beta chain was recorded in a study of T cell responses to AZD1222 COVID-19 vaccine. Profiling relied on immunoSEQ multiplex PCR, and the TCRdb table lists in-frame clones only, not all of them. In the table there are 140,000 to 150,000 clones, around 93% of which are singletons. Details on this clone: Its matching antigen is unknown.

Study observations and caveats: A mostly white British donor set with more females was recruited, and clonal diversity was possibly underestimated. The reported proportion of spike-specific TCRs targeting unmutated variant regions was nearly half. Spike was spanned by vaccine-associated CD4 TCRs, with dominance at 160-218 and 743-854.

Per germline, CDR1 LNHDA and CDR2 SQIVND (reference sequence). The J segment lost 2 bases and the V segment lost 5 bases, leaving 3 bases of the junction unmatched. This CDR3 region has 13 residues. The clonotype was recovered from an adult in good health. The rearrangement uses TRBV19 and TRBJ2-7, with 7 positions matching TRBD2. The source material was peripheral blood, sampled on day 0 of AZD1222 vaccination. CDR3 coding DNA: TGTGCCAGTAGTGCCCGGGAGGCCTACGAGCAGTACTTC. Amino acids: CASSAREAYEQYF. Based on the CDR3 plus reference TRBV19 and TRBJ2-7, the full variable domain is DGGITQSPKYLFRKEGQNVTLSCEQNLNHDAMYWYRQDPGQGLRLIYYSQIVNDFQKGDIAEGYSVSREKKESFPLTVTSAQKNPTAFYLCASSAREAYEQYFGPGTRLTVT.